The present entry profiles one T cell receptor (beta chain) with its context. The antigen is not known. The record originates from a study of shared clonotypes between healthy human individuals. Study-level results: How much donors shared clonotypes was expected to be affected by sequencing depth.

Using immunoSEQ multiplex PCR, the repertoire was profiled, and TCRdb retains in-frame clones only, with some absent. The sample lists more than 400,000 clones; around four fifths were seen once. The CDR3 contains 14 residues. V was shortened by 5 bases and J by 7 bases, with 12 bases between the two germline ends. Germline CDR1 LGHNA, CDR2 YSLEER. All donors were healthy HIV-negative adults lacking recent acute infections or vaccinations. Sequencing was done on a sample of PBMCs. The rearrangement uses TRBV4-3 and TRBJ1-6; D is unclear. The sequence was collected from a woman between 40 and 50 years old in good health. Some clones in this sample may be carry-over from other donors' samples. CDR3 amino acids: CASSSGLQNSPLHF. CDR3 nucleotides: TGCGCCAGCAGCTCCGGGCTTCAGAATTCACCCCTCCACTTT.